The clone carrying this TCR beta chain appeared once. What it binds is unknown. This sample was taken from a study of cytomegalovirus exposure and HLA in healthy donors. General study findings and limits: The authors enumerated over 150 TCR beta chains as linked to cytomegalovirus. In a later analysis, V- and J-gene trimming of beta chains associated with a DCLRE1C missense variant, replicated independently.

Primers included in the PCR were 60 Vbeta and 13 Jbeta primers. Sequenced by immunoSEQ multiplex PCR; TCRdb stores in-frame clones only, minus some. The sample carries some 150,000 clones, about 77% recorded once. The V gene's germline CDR1 is SGHVS and CDR2 FQNEAQ. CDR3 length: 19 residues. The J segment lost 0 bases and the V segment lost 4 bases, leaving 9 bases of the junction unmatched. Specimen: PBMCs. The clonotype was recovered from a woman aged 50 to 65 in good health and CMV-seronegative. This sequence joins TRBV7-8 and TRBJ2-1; 13 bases line up with TRBD2. The CDR3 loop is CASSYAGTSGETSYNEQFF. The CDR3 nucleotides read TGTGCCAGCAGCTACGCCGGGACTAGCGGGGAGACCTCCTACAATGAGCAGTTCTTC.